A selection of T cell receptor beta chains follows, all from one sample in a study of T cells in Graves' hyperthyroidism and ophthalmopathy. TCRdb reprocessed the multiplex PCR reads via MiXCR and lists one record per CDR3 protein. This repertoire shows around 440,000 distinct CDR3 sequences, 15% to 19% found once; its top ten account for around an eighth. Specimen: blood. The receptors shown here come from a woman under 30 with Graves' hyperthyroidism. Each CDR3 is given without its conserved first and last residue. The D gene is left open where the match is weak. Clone size appears in some rows only: once, few, many, or a class for an expanded clone.

many TRBD1 TRBV5-4 12 ASSRDRSNTEAF
many . TRBV12-3/TRBV12-4 13 ASSLAGSDTGELF
few . TRBV29-1 10 SARSGTGELF
. . TRBV14 16 ASSLTGVRGAGTDTQY
many TRBD2 TRBV11-2 12 ASSSSAGGYIQY
many . TRBV12-3/TRBV12-4 11 ASGRRYTDTQY
few . TRBV6-5 14 ASSYGLEWVASEQY
many . TRBV4-2 16 ASSQDQQRFAGSGEQY
. . TRBV20-1 11 SARGDFYTEAF
few . TRBV18 12 ASSRLTGANVLT
many TRBD1 TRBV3-1 13 ASSQAGQVNPEAF
few TRBD2 TRBV11-3 13 ASSLSLAGADTQY
many . TRBV12-3/TRBV12-4 15 ASSPPQGSSYNSPLH
many . TRBV12-3/TRBV12-4 14 ASSLAPGRANTEAF
few TRBD2 TRBV5-1 15 ASSPQPGLAGINEQF
many TRBD1 TRBV27 13 ASRRGTEINYGYT
. . TRBV29-1 12 SVATQSRTGELF
many . TRBV11-2 11 ASSLEPRATQY
many . TRBV4-3 12 ASSQAGTLWGYT
many TRBD2 TRBV3-1 14 ASSPPQLAGGYEQY
. TRBD2 TRBV9 13 ASSVGTSGSGELF
. . TRBV29-1 11 SVVGTITYEQY
many . TRBV5-1 14 ASSLAGTGNTGELF
few TRBD1 TRBV7-3 14 ASSPGTAGGYNEQF
once . TRBV4-1 14 ASSQSYQASNEKLF
. TRBD2 TRBV19 14 ASNPQEAGGYNEQF
few . TRBV24-1 11 AAAGDSGNTIY
. . TRBV29-1 10 SVEDGFYGYT
. . TRBV6-1 11 ASSQLENTEAF
many TRBD2 TRBV4-1 14 ASSQDQASGGHEQY
few . TRBV9 10 ASSGAPRGYT
. . TRBV7-8 13 ASSPTGKSYNEQF
. . TRBV5-6 12 ASSFNAGDYGYT
many . TRBV4-2 13 ASSPTPDRAYEQY
many . TRBV6-1 11 ASNIYGRTEAF
. TRBD2 TRBV4-3 12 ASSQGTSSYEQY
few TRBD2 TRBV10-3 12 AISDGGSTDTQY
many TRBD1 TRBV7-2 18 ASSPWGRTGFNSRYNEQF
many . TRBV6-1 12 ASRNRRLNTEAF
. TRBD2 TRBV7-3 13 ASSLSGGARNEQF
. . TRBV15 12 ATSRDEENEKLF
many TRBD2 TRBV28 12 ATSRTSGRREQF
few TRBD1 TRBV6-8 11 ATEDRGIYEQY
. . TRBV7-2 12 ASSLWRYTGELF
many TRBD1 TRBV28 14 ASSFHGTEGQEKLF
. . TRBV20-1 11 SAPPEGNYGYT
few TRBD2 TRBV27 13 ASQRGFSGANVLT
. TRBD1 TRBV18 12 ASSPDRATQPQH
. . TRBV7-7 11 ASSSQGYGELF
. TRBD2 TRBV6-2/TRBV6-3 16 ASSYSRTSGRFPYEQY
. . TRBV6-2/TRBV6-3 15 ASSYRGRLAGANVLT
. TRBD1 TRBV20-1 15 SAGGRTGVTGANVLT
. TRBD2 TRBV9 15 ASSVSWSSGGSETQY
many TRBD2 TRBV7-6 15 ASSLEIAGLDPYEQY
many TRBD1 TRBV12-3/TRBV12-4 14 ASRGQGLTSNYGYT